This TCR beta chain was identified in a study of shared T cell receptors in the human thymus. Clones were sequenced by immunoSEQ multiplex PCR, and TCRdb holds only the in-frame ones, with some missing. The sample lists roughly 660,000 clones, over 75% seen once, with around 0.01% in the top ten. Germline V gene sequence: CDR1 SGHNT, CDR2 YENEEA. With 5 bases clipped from V and 4 bases from J, the junction kept 5 bases outside the gene matches. The CDR3 totals 15 residues. Another study also made use of these data, one on human thymus T cells. That report notes: Thymic and blood repertoires appeared to show biased V and J gene usage.

The chain recombines TRBV11-3 with TRBJ2-1, with 10 bases fitting TRBD2. Sequencing was done on a sample of thymocytes. This receptor was obtained from a boy younger than two with a congenital heart defect. This CDR3 is CASSPGTSEYNEQFF. CDR3 DNA: TGTGCCAGCAGCCCCGGGACTAGCGAGTACAATGAGCAGTTCTTC.